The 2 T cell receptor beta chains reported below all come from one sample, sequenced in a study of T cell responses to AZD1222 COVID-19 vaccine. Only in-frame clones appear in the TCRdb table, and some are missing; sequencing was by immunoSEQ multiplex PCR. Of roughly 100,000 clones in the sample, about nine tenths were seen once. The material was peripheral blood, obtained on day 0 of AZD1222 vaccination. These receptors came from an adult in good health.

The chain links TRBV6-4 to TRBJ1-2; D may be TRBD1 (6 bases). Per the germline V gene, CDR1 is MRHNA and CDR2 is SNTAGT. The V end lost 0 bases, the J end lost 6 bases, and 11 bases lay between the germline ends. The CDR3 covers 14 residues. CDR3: CASSDSWGADGYTF. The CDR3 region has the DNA TGTGCCAGCAGTGACTCATGGGGGGCGGATGGCTACACCTTC.

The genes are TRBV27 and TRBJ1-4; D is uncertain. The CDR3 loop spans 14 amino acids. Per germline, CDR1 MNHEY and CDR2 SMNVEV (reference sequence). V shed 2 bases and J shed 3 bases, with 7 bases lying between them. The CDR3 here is CASSLVGSNEKLFF. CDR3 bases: TGTGCCAGCAGTTTAGTAGGGTCTAATGAAAAACTGTTTTTT. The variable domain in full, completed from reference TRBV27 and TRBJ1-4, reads EAQVTQNPRYLITVTGKKLTVTCSQNMNHEYMSWYRQDPGLGLRQIYYSMNVEVTDKGDVPEGYKVSRKEKRNFPLILESPSPNQTSLYFCASSLVGSNEKLFFGSGTQLSVL.